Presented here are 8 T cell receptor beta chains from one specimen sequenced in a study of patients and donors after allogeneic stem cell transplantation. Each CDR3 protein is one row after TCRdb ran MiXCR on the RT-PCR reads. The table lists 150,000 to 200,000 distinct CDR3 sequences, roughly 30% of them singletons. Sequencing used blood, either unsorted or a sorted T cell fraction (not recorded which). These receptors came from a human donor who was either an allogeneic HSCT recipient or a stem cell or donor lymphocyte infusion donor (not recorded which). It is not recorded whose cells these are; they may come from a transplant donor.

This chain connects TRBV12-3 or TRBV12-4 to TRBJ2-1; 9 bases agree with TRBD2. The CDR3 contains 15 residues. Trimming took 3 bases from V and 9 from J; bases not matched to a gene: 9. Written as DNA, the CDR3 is TGTGCCAGCAGTTTCTTAGCGGGAGAAGGGCTTGAGCAGTTCTTC. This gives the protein CASSFLAGEGLEQFF.

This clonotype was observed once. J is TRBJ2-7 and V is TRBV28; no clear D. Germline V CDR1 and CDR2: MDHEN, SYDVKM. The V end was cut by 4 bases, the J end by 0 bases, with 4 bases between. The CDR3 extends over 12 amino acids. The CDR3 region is CASSWGSYEQYF. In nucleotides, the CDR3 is TGTGCCAGCAGTTGGGGCTCCTACGAGCAGTACTTC.

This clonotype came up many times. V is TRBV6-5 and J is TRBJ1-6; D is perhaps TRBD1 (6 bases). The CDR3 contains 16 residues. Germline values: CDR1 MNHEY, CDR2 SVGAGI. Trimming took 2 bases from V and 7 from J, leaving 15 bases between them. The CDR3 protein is CASSYTSGAGNSPLHF. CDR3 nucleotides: TGTGCCAGCAGTTACACTTCAGGGGCCGGGAATTCACCCCTCCACTTT.

Here the CDR3 DNA reads TGTGCCAGCAGCCCTAGGCGTACCTTACCAGCGGGAGGCGCCTACGAGCAGTACTTC. It yields the protein CASSPRRTLPAGGAYEQYF. The chain combines TRBV7-9 with TRBJ2-7; TRBD2 matches at 9 bases. Germline CDR1 and CDR2: SEHNR and FQNEAQ (reference sequence). After removal of 5 bases from V and 2 bases from J, the junction contained 19 bases not matched to a gene. The CDR3 consists of 19 residues.

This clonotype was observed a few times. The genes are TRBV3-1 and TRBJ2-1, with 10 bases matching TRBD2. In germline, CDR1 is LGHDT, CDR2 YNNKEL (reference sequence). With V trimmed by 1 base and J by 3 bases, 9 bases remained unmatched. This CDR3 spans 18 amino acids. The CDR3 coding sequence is TGTGCCAGCAGCCAAGCCCCTCCGACTAGCGGGTACTACAATGAGCAGTTCTTC. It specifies CASSQAPPTSGYYNEQFF.

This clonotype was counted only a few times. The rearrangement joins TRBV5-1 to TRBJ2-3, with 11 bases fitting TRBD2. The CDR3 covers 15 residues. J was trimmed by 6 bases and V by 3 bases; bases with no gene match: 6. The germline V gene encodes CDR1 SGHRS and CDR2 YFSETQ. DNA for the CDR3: TGCGCCAGCAGCTACTTAGCGGGAGGGCCGGATACGCAGTATTTT. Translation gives CASSYLAGGPDTQYF.

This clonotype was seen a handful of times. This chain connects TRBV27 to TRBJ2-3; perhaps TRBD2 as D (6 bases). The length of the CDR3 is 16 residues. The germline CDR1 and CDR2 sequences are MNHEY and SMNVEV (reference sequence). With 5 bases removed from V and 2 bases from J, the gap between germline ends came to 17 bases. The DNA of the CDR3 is TGTGCCAGCAGTCGCGGAGGGGCAGTTTACACAGATACGCAGTATTTT. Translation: CASSRGGAVYTDTQYF.

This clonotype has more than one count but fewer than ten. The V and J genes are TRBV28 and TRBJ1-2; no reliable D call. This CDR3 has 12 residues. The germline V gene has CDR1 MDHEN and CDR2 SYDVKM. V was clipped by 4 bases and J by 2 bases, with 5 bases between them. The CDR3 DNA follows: TGTGCCAGCAGTTCGGTAAACTATGGCTACACCTTC. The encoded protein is CASSSVNYGYTF.